This TCR beta chain was documented in a study of CD8+CD57+ T cells in acquired aplastic anemia. With regard to this clonotype: Antigen: not known.

Study-level findings and limits: It was found that about 31 CD8+ CDR3 sequences were shared between patients and controls.

TCR beta VDJ and CDR3 were profiled, and genomic DNA was the template. TCRdb re-analysed the reads in MiXCR, keeping a single row per CDR3 protein. The sample yields 90,000 to 120,000 distinct CDR3 sequences, 40% to 65% seen once. Sequencing was performed on sorted CD4+, CD8+, or CD8+CD57+ T cells (not recorded which) from PBMCs. The sequence was obtained from a human donor in good health, serving as a control.

In DNA, the CDR3 is TGTGCCAGCAGCTCCGGGACAGGGGAACATGGCTACACCTTC. Amino acid sequence: CASSSGTGEHGYTF. This chain links TRBV7-9 with TRBJ1-2, with 10 bases fitting TRBD1. V gave up 4 bases and J gave up 6 bases; unmatched junction bases: 5. Germline assignment: CDR1 SEHNR and CDR2 FQNEAQ (reference sequence). This CDR3 region has 14 residues.